The 23 T cell receptor beta chains reported below all come from one sample, sequenced in a study of neoadjuvant anti-PD-1 for oral cavity cancer. Repertoires were generated with immunoSEQ multiplex PCR, while TCRdb's copy carries only in-frame clones and drops some. This table has 11,000 to 15,000 clones, roughly 70% appearing once. Sequencing used PBMCs, obtained before nivolumab (anti-PD-1) treatment. The receptors were gathered from a person between 35 and 79 years old with oral cavity squamous cell carcinoma.

The V and J genes are TRBV11-2 and TRBJ1-2; D is unclear. Deletions cut 8 bases from V and 8 bases from J, with 12 bases between. Germline values: CDR1 SGHAT, CDR2 FQNNGV. This CDR3 has 11 amino acids. This CDR3 is CASSTGWGYTF. In DNA, the CDR3 is TGTGCCAGCTCCACCGGGTGGGGCTACACCTTC. The full variable domain, completed using reference TRBV11-2 and TRBJ1-2, is EAGVAQSPRYKIIEKRQSVAFWCNPISGHATLYWYQQILGQGPKLLIQFQNNGVVDDSQLPKDRFSAERLKGVDSTLKIQPAKLEDSAVYLCASSTGWGYTFGSGTRLTVV.

The genes are TRBV28 and TRBJ2-7; the match to TRBD1 covers 7 bases. The germline CDR1 and CDR2 sequences are MDHEN and SYDVKM. The CDR3 has 14 residues. The V and J ends lost 3 bases and 4 bases, in that order; junction bases with no gene match: 6. The CDR3 reads CASSFLGGRYEQYF. The CDR3 nucleotides are TGTGCCAGCAGTTTCTTAGGGGGCAGGTACGAGCAGTACTTC. Full variable domain (rest looked up from reference TRBV28 and TRBJ2-7): DVKVTQSSRYLVKRTGEKVFLECVQDMDHENMFWYRQDPGLGLRLIYFSYDVKMKEKGDIPEGYSVSREKKERFSLILESASTNQTSMYLCASSFLGGRYEQYFGPGTRLTVT.

The rearrangement links TRBV5-1 to TRBJ1-2; 8 bases line up with TRBD1. CDR3 length: 16 amino acids. The germline CDR1 and CDR2 sequences are SGHRS and YFSETQ. V shed 3 bases and J 4 bases; nucleotides not matched to a gene: 11. CDR3 coding DNA: TGCGCCAGCAGCTCTGCCCAGGGGGCCTACGGCTATGGCTACACCTTC. Encoded protein: CASSSAQGAYGYGYTF.

This chain connects TRBV7-3 to TRBJ2-3; D remains ambiguous. V was shortened by 2 bases and J by 0 bases, with 6 bases between the two germline ends. The CDR3 is 14 residues long. Germline V gene sequence: CDR1 SGHTA, CDR2 FQGTGA. CDR3 in amino acids: CASSLGVSTDTQYF. In nucleotides, the CDR3 is TGTGCCAGCAGCTTAGGGGTCAGCACAGATACGCAGTATTTT.

The chain is built from TRBV15 and TRBJ1-4, with 7 bases aligning to TRBD1. Trimming took 1 base from V and 8 from J; bases not matched to a gene: 7. The CDR3 sequence is 15 residues long. CDR1 and CDR2 (germline): LNHNV, YYDKDF (reference sequence). The CDR3 is CATSRADRVQEKLFF. The CDR3 coding sequence is TGTGCCACCAGCAGAGCCGACAGGGTCCAAGAAAAACTGTTTTTT.

This clone was detected only once. The V and J genes are TRBV4-1 and TRBJ2-7; D is tentatively TRBD1 or TRBD2 (5 bases each). Trimming removed 3 bases at V and 2 bases at J, with 17 bases between. The CDR3 sequence is 16 residues long. From germline, CDR1 is MGHRA and CDR2 YSYEKL. In DNA, the CDR3 is TGCGCCAGCAGCCAGGGCCTCGGGGCGTCCACCTACGAGCAGTACTTC. Its translation: CASSQGLGASTYEQYF.

The chain has TRBV5-6 and TRBJ1-1; D remains ambiguous. Germline V gene data show CDR1 as SGHDT and CDR2 as YYEEEE. Trimming took 3 bases from V and 3 from J, leaving 21 bases between them. There are 17 residues in the CDR3. The DNA of the CDR3 is TGTGCCAGCAGCTCACCGTATGGGCCCTCGGTGGACACTGAAGCTTTCTTT. Translation gives CASSSPYGPSVDTEAFF.

V gene TRBV19 combines with J gene TRBJ2-1, with 8 bases that match TRBD2. This CDR3 spans 14 amino acids. Germline V gives CDR1 LNHDA, CDR2 SQIVND (reference sequence). V shed 3 bases and J 9 bases; nucleotides not matched to a gene: 7. DNA of the CDR3: TGTGCCAGTAGTATCGCGGGACTAGGGGGTGAGCAGTTCTTC. Translating gives CASSIAGLGGEQFF.

The V gene is TRBV6-6, the J gene TRBJ2-7; D tentatively fits TRBD1 or TRBD2 (6 bases each). CDR3 size: 11 residues. V shed 11 bases and J shed 3 bases, with 11 bases lying between them. Per germline, CDR1 MNHNY and CDR2 SVGAGI (reference sequence). CDR3 sequence reads: CAPRGLYEQYF. CDR3 nucleotides: TGTGCCCCCCGGGGGCTCTACGAGCAGTACTTC.

This sequence joins TRBV6-5 and TRBJ1-1; D may be TRBD1 (5 bases). Trimming took off 0 bases at V and 2 bases at J, with 10 bases between the two ends. CDR1 MNHEY and CDR2 SVGAGI come from the germline V gene. This CDR3 is built from 15 residues. The DNA of the CDR3 is TGTGCCAGCAGTTACTCGAACAGGCGAAACACTGAAGCTTTCTTT. This sequence encodes CASSYSNRRNTEAFF.

This sequence joins TRBV29-1 and TRBJ1-1; D gene ambiguous. Trimming left V 8 bases short and J 4 bases short, with 20 bases between. Per germline, CDR1 SQVTM and CDR2 ANQGSEA. The CDR3 is 14 amino acids. CDR3 loop: CSLTPSGLGTEAFF. In DNA, the CDR3 is TGCAGCCTAACACCGAGTGGGCTGGGCACTGAAGCTTTCTTT. The variable domain in full, completed from reference TRBV29-1 and TRBJ1-1, reads SAVISQKPSRDICQRGTSLTIQCQVDSQVTMMFWYRQQPGQSLTLIATANQGSEATYESGFVIDKFPISRPNLTFSTLTVSNMSPEDSSIYLCSLTPSGLGTEAFFGQGTRLTVV.

This clone was observed a few times. In DNA, the CDR3 is TGTGCCAGCTCACCACCGTTCCCCAGGGAAGAGACCCAGTACTTC. Translation gives CASSPPFPREETQYF. The chain employs TRBV18 and TRBJ2-5; D may be TRBD1 (5 bases). The CDR3 sequence is 15 residues long. V lost 0 bases and J lost 3, with 11 bases in between. Germline V gives CDR1 KGHSH, CDR2 LQKENI. Together with reference TRBV18 and TRBJ2-5, the CDR3 gives the full variable domain: NAGVMQNPRHLVRRRGQEARLRCSPMKGHSHVYWYRQLPEEGLKFMVYLQKENIIDESGMPKERFSAEFPKEGPSILRIQQVVRGDSAAYFCASSPPFPREETQYFGPGTRLLVL.

CDR3: CASSLRAPLGYQETQYF. For the CDR3, the DNA is TGCGCCAGCAGCTTGAGGGCACCGCTCGGGTACCAAGAGACCCAGTACTTC. The chain joins TRBV5-1 to TRBJ2-5; the D is unclear. With 1 base removed from V and 0 bases from J, the gap between germline ends came to 16 bases. From germline, CDR1 is SGHRS and CDR2 YFSETQ. The CDR3 runs 17 residues.

The chain has TRBV10-3 and TRBJ1-2, with a tentative D call TRBD1 (5 bases). This CDR3 comprises 14 residues. Per germline, CDR1 ENHRY and CDR2 SYGVKD. The V gene lost 1 base and the J gene lost 6 bases, with 12 bases spanning the gap. The CDR3 is CAISELGRDDGYTF. The CDR3 region has the DNA TGTGCCATCAGTGAGTTAGGACGGGACGATGGCTACACCTTC.

This clone was recorded a few times. The genes are TRBV6-4 and TRBJ2-1; 11 positions match TRBD2. The trim removed 4 bases at V and 3 bases at J, leaving 5 bases unmatched. The CDR3 consists of 16 residues. Germline values: CDR1 MRHNA, CDR2 SNTAGT. The CDR3: CASSGRTSGSYNEQFF. CDR3 DNA: TGTGCCAGCAGTGGTCGTACTAGCGGGAGCTACAATGAGCAGTTCTTC.

The chain combines TRBV6-6 with TRBJ1-5, with D possibly being TRBD1 (6 bases). The CDR3 consists of 15 residues. From germline, CDR1 is MNHNY and CDR2 SVGAGI (reference sequence). V was clipped by 6 bases and J by 2 bases, with 14 bases between them. The CDR3 protein is CASSYRVVGNQPQHF. CDR3 bases: TGTGCCAGCAGCTACAGGGTGGTAGGCAATCAGCCCCAGCATTTT.

The J gene is TRBJ2-3, the V gene TRBV4-1; 8 nucleotides agree with TRBD1. V gave up 1 base and J gave up 3 bases; unmatched junction bases: 6. CDR3 length equals 16 residues. CDR1 is MGHRA and CDR2 is YSYEKL in the germline V gene. In nucleotides, the CDR3 is TGCGCCAGCAGCCAAGTTGGCAGGGGGCGAACAGATACGCAGTATTTT. This translates into CASSQVGRGRTDTQYF.

V usage is TRBV2 and J usage is TRBJ1-5, with D hard to call. In germline, CDR1 is SNHLY, CDR2 FYNNEI. The V gene lost 2 bases and the J gene lost 8 bases, with 16 bases spanning the gap. The CDR3 is made up of 15 amino acids. The CDR3 DNA is TGTGCCAGCAGTGAATCTGGGCAAGGGTATAAGCCCCAGCATTTT. Its translation: CASSESGQGYKPQHF.

This chain connects TRBV7-9 to TRBJ2-5, with D tentatively TRBD2 (6 bases). This CDR3 has 19 residues. The germline V gene encodes CDR1 SEHNR and CDR2 FQNEAQ (reference sequence). The ends were cut back, 5 bases at V and 1 base at J, with 26 bases in the middle. For the CDR3, the DNA is TGTGCCAGCAGCGCAGTGGAGGGGCGAGTTGAAGGTGGCCAAGAGACCCAGTACTTC. Protein sequence: CASSAVEGRVEGGQETQYF.

J is TRBJ1-1 and V is TRBV5-6, with D tentatively TRBD1 (5 bases). The CDR3 sequence is 14 residues long. The V end was cut by 3 bases, the J end by 5 bases, with 14 bases between. CDR1 and CDR2 from the germline V gene are SGHDT and YYEEEE. The CDR3 DNA is TGTGCCAGCAGCTCGCTGGCAGGGCGAACTGAAGCTTTCTTT. Amino acids: CASSSLAGRTEAFF.

The CDR3 nucleotides are TGTGCCACCAGCAGAGGGGGACAGGGGGGACGGCAGCCCCAGCATTTT. Translation gives CATSRGGQGGRQPQHF. J is TRBJ1-5 and V is TRBV15; 11 positions match TRBD1. Germline values: CDR1 LNHNV, CDR2 YYDKDF (reference sequence). CDR3 length: 16 amino acids. Trimming at V came to 1 base and at J to 7 bases, leaving 6 bases not matched to a gene.

The CDR3 is CASRQIGGVGRVNTEAFF. CDR3 DNA sequence: TGTGCCAGCAGGCAAATTGGCGGGGTCGGGAGAGTTAACACTGAAGCTTTCTTT. This chain joins TRBV11-2 and TRBJ1-1; no clear D gene. CDR3 length equals 18 residues. V gave up 6 bases and J gave up 2 bases, with 25 bases separating them. Germline V gives CDR1 SGHAT, CDR2 FQNNGV.

The rearrangement joins TRBV5-1 to TRBJ2-2, with 12 nucleotides matching TRBD2. The CDR3 has 17 residues. Germline V gene lookup returns CDR1 SGHRS and CDR2 YFSETQ. The J segment lost 8 bases and the V segment lost 3 bases, leaving 11 bases of the junction unmatched. The CDR3 DNA reads as TGCGCCAGCAGCTCAGGACTAGCGGGATATAAGCAAGGGGAGCTGTTTTTT. Translation gives CASSSGLAGYKQGELFF.